This entry lists 9 T cell receptor beta chains sequenced from one sample in a study of cytomegalovirus exposure and HLA in healthy donors (dated by TCRdb to 2016 to 2017). To prepare the library, the immunoSEQ multiplex PCR assay was applied. For the multiplex PCR, a mixture combining 60 forward primers for TCR Vbeta segments and 13 reverse primers for TCR Jbeta segments was used. TCRdb stores this immuneACCESS table with in-frame sequences only. Part of the clones is absent; in the studies checked, under half of the shortfall reflects unresolved V genes, and no reason is known for the rest. This sample is represented by approximately 200,000 clones; approximately 81% of them were singletons. 1% to 1.5% of the sample is in the top ten clones. Source material: PBMCs. The receptors were sampled from a human donor in good health.

The rearrangement joins TRBV9 to TRBJ2-6, with D tentatively TRBD2 (6 bases). The V and J ends lost 7 bases and 0 bases respectively, with 17 bases between them. The CDR3 sequence is 17 residues long. Germline V lookup: CDR1 SGDLS, CDR2 YYNGEE. The CDR3, as DNA: TGTGCCAGCTCCGAAAAGACGGGACTCTCTGGGGCCAACGTCCTGACTTTC. It yields the protein CASSEKTGLSGANVLTF.

The CDR3 DNA is TGTGCCAGCAGCGTAGATGGGGCTCATGAAAAACTGTTTTTT. It codes for CASSVDGAHEKLFF. The chain is built from TRBV9 and TRBJ1-4; maybe TRBD1 (5 bases). There are 14 residues in the CDR3. V was pared by 0 bases and J by 6 bases, with 9 bases between. Germline V gives CDR1 SGDLS, CDR2 YYNGEE.

This chain links TRBV2 with TRBJ1-4, with TRBD1 identical over 8 bases. Germline trimming cut 7 bases from V and 11 bases from J; bases unmatched to any gene: 12. Germline CDR1 reads SNHLY; CDR2 reads FYNNEI. This CDR3 spans 14 amino acids. The CDR3: CASTSQGARGKLFF. The CDR3 DNA is TGTGCCAGCACGAGTCAGGGGGCGAGGGGGAAACTGTTTTTT. The full variable domain, in which reference TRBV2 and TRBJ1-4 provide the parts outside the CDR3, is EPEVTQTPSHQVTQMGQEVILRCVPISNHLYFYWYRQILGQKVEFLVSFYNNEISEKSEIFDDQFSVERPDGSNFTLKIRSTKLEDSAMYFCASTSQGARGKLFFGSGTQLSVL.

The chain uses TRBV27 and TRBJ2-3, with 14 nucleotides matching TRBD2. The V gene end was trimmed by 5 bases and the J gene end by 7 bases; junction bases not matched to a gene: 14. This CDR3 comprises 18 residues. The germline V gene encodes CDR1 MNHEY and CDR2 SMNVEV (reference sequence). The CDR3 protein is CASSPHPGLAGASNTQYF. The CDR3 bases are TGTGCCAGCAGTCCGCACCCGGGACTAGCGGGGGCTTCGAATACGCAGTATTTT.

V gene TRBV7-9 combines with J gene TRBJ1-3; D is perhaps TRBD1 (5 bases). Germline CDR1 SEHNR, CDR2 FQNEAQ (reference sequence). V gave up 1 base and J gave up 2 bases, with 18 bases separating them. The CDR3 is 18 residues long. The CDR3 DNA reads TGTGCCAGCAGCTTAGGAACACATCTCGCAGGGCCTGGAAACACCATATATTTT. It codes for CASSLGTHLAGPGNTIYF.

The chain couples TRBV9 to TRBJ1-4, with D possibly being TRBD1 (5 bases). This CDR3 comprises 14 residues. The germline gives CDR1 SGDLS, CDR2 YYNGEE. V lost 1 base, J lost 4 bases, and 8 bases lay in between. CDR3 DNA: TGTGCCAGCAGCGTAAGGGGCCATAATGAAAAACTGTTTTTT. This sequence encodes CASSVRGHNEKLFF.

This rearrangement joins TRBV11-2 to TRBJ1-4; D is undetermined. V was pared by 0 bases and J by 2 bases, with 4 bases between. The V gene's germline CDR1 is SGHAT and CDR2 FQNNGV. The CDR3 loop spans 14 amino acids. Here the CDR3 reads CASSLEATNEKLFF. The CDR3 DNA follows: TGTGCCAGCAGCTTAGAGGCCACTAATGAAAAACTGTTTTTT.

This clone was counted a single time. The chain couples TRBV7-6 to TRBJ2-1; 10 bases map to TRBD1. V gave up 5 bases and J gave up 6 bases; unmatched junction bases: 13. The CDR3 extends over 17 amino acids. The V gene's germline CDR1 is SGHVS and CDR2 FNYEAQ. This chain's CDR3 is CASSLGTGVNWGNEQFF. For the CDR3, the DNA is TGTGCCAGCAGCCTCGGGACAGGGGTGAACTGGGGCAATGAGCAGTTCTTC.

This sequence joins TRBV19 and TRBJ2-7; TRBD1 might be the D (5 bases). The V gene's germline CDR1 is LNHDA and CDR2 SQIVND (reference sequence). CDR3 length: 12 amino acids. V shed 3 bases and J shed 5 bases, with 8 bases lying between them. The CDR3 DNA reads as TGTGCCAGTAGTATTTCAGGGCACGAGCAGTACTTC. Translating gives CASSISGHEQYF.